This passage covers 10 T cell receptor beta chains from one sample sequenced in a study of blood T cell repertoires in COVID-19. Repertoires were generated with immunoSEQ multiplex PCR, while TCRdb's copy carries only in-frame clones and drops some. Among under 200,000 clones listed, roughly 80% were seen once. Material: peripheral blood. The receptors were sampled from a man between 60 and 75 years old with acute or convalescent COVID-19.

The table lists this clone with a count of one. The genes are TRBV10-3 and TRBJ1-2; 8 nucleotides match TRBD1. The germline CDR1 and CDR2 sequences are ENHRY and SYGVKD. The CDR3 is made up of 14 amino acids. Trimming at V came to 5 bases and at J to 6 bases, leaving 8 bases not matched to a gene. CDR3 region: CAISLGTGNNGYTF. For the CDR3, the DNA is TGTGCCATCAGTCTGGGGACAGGAAACAATGGCTACACCTTC.

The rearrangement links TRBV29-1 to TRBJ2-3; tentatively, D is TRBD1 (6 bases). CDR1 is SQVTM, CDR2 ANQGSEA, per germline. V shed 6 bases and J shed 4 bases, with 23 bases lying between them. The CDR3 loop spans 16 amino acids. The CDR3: CSVSPQGRGIADTQYF. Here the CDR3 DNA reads TGCAGCGTAAGCCCACAGGGAAGGGGGATAGCAGATACGCAGTATTTT.

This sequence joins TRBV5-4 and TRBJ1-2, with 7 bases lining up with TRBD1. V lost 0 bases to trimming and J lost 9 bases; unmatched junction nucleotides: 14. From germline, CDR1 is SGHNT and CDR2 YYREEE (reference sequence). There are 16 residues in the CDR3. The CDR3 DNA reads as TGTGCCAGCAGCTTGGAGGTCCAGGGGGAGTGGAGTAGCTACACCTTC. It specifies CASSLEVQGEWSSYTF. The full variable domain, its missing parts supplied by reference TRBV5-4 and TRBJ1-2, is ETGVTQSPTHLIKTRGQQVTLRCSSQSGHNTVSWYQQALGQGPQFIFQYYREEENGRGNFPPRFSGLQFPNYSSELNVNALELDDSALYLCASSLEVQGEWSSYTFGSGTRLTVV.

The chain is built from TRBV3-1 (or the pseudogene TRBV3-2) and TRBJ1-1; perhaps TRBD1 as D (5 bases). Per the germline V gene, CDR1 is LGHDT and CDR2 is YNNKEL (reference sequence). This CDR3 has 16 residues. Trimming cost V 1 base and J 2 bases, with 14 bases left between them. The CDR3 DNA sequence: TGTGCCAGCAGCCAAGGGGCCAGGGCTGTTAACACTGAAGCTTTCTTT. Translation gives CASSQGARAVNTEAFF.

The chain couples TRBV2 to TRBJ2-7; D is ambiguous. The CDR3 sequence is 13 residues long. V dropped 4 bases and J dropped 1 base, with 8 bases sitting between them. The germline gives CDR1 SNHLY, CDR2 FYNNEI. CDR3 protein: CASSARLSYEQYF. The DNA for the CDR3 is TGTGCCAGCAGTGCTAGACTGTCCTACGAGCAGTACTTC.

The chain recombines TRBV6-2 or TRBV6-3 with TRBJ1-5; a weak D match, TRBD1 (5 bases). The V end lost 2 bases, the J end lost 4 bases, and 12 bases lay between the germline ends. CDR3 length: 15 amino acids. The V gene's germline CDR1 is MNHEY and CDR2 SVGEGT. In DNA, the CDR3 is TGTGCCAGCAGTTACATGGGGGGTTGGAATCAGCCCCAGCATTTT. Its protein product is CASSYMGGWNQPQHF.

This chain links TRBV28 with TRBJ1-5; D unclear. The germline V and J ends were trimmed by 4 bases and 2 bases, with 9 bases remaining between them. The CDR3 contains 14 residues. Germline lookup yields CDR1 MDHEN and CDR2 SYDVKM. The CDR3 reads CASSYGDRNQPQHF. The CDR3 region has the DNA TGTGCCAGCAGTTACGGGGATCGCAATCAGCCCCAGCATTTT.

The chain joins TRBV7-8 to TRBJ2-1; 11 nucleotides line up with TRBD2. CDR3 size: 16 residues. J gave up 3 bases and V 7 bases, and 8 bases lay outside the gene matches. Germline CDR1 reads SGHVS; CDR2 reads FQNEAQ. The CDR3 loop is CASIRLAGRVYNEQFF. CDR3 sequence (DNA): TGTGCCAGCATCAGACTAGCGGGGAGGGTCTACAATGAGCAGTTCTTC. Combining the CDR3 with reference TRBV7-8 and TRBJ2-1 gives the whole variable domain GAGVSQSPRYKVAKRGQDVALRCDPISGHVSLFWYQQALGQGPEFLTYFQNEAQLDKSGLPSDRFFAERPEGSVSTLKIQRTQQEDSAVYLCASIRLAGRVYNEQFFGPGTRLTVL.

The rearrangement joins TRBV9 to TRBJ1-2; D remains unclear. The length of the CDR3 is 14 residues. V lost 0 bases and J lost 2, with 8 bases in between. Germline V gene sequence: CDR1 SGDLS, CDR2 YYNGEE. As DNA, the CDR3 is TGTGCCAGCAGCGTAGGCAACAGAAACTATGGCTACACCTTC. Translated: CASSVGNRNYGYTF.

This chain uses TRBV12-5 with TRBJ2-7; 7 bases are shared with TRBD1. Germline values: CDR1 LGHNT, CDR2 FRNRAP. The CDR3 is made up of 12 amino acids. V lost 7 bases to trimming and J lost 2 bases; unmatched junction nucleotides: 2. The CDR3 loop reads CASVTGAYEQYF. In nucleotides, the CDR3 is TGTGCTAGTGTCACAGGGGCCTACGAGCAGTACTTC. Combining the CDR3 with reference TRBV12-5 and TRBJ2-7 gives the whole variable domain DARVTQTPRHKVTEMGQEVTMRCQPILGHNTVFWYRQTMMQGLELLAYFRNRAPLDDSGMPKDRFSAEMPDATLATLKIQPSEPRDSAVYFCASVTGAYEQYFGPGTRLTVT.